This T cell receptor (beta chain) was captured by sequencing in a study of molecular identifiers for immune sequencing clone quantification. The study, taken as a whole, reports: Detectable among approximately 1 million naive cells, according to reports, was Jurkat TCR RNA spiked in from one cell.

This clonotype was recorded many times. Its antigen is not identified. TCRdb re-called the PCR reads through MiXCR, storing one row per CDR3 protein. The sample includes some 680,000 distinct CDR3 sequences, around 25% of them seen just once. The CDR3 consists of 12 residues. V was shortened by 5 bases and J by 3 bases, with 8 bases between the two germline ends. The germline CDR1 and CDR2 sequences are SGHTA and FQGNSA. The material sequenced was naive CD8+ T cells from blood, with Jurkat cell RNA spiked in. The subset denotes: FACS-sorted CD8+CD4-CCR7+CD45RA+ naive T cells. This TCR came from a human donor in good health. Some libraries in this study had Jurkat cell RNA spiked in. J is TRBJ2-7 and V is TRBV7-2; D is perhaps TRBD1 (5 bases). The DNA for the CDR3 is TGTGCCAGCAGCCCCAGGGACTACGAGCAGTACTTC. It specifies CASSPRDYEQYF.